Below are 27 T cell receptor beta chains sequenced from a single sample in a study of a mutant IDH1 vaccine in newly diagnosed glioma. These receptors' antigens are unknown. Data came from immunoSEQ multiplex PCR; TCRdb stores just in-frame clones and leaves some out. The data hold approximately 60,000 clones, with 75% to 90% observed a single time. Specified time point: week 47, end of study. All doses held 300 ug of mutant IDH1 20-mer peptide, with topical imiquimod. This material consisted of PBMCs, taken from a glioma patient whose treatment included an IDH1 peptide vaccine. The receptors were gathered from a woman between 50 and 59 years old with glioma.

This clone has more than one count but fewer than ten. This chain connects TRBV30 to TRBJ1-5; D is ambiguous. The germline V gene encodes CDR1 GTSNPN and CDR2 SVGIG (reference sequence). The CDR3 contains 13 residues. The V and J ends lost 1 base and 5 bases respectively, with 9 bases between them. CDR3 sequence reads: CAWSGSADQPQHF. CDR3 DNA: TGTGCCTGGAGTGGGTCCGCGGATCAGCCCCAGCATTTT. Supplemented by reference TRBV30 and TRBJ1-5, the full variable domain reads SQTIHQWPATLVQPVGSPLSLECTVEGTSNPNLYWYRQAAGRGLQLLFYSVGIGQISSEVPQNLSASRPQDRQFILSSKKLLLSDSGFYLCAWSGSADQPQHFGDGTRLSIL.

The chain has TRBV29-1 and TRBJ1-3, with 7 bases that match TRBD1. Germline loops: CDR1 SQVTM, CDR2 ANQGSEA. The CDR3 consists of 12 residues. J lost 4 bases, V lost 8 bases, and 5 bases had no gene match. CDR3 DNA sequence: TGCAGCACACCGGGACAGGGAAACACCATATATTTT. Its translation is CSTPGQGNTIYF.

This chain uses TRBV6-1 with TRBJ1-4; no firm D call. The CDR3 is 14 amino acids. V lost 4 bases and J 7 bases, leaving 13 bases between the germline ends. The V gene's germline CDR1 is MNHNS and CDR2 SASEGT. DNA of the CDR3: TGTGCCAGCAGTGTCGGTCAGTTCGGTGAAAAACTGTTTTTT. Its protein product is CASSVGQFGEKLFF.

The V and J genes are TRBV7-8 and TRBJ1-2, with D perhaps TRBD1 (6 bases). V lost 1 base and J 5 bases, leaving 11 bases between the germline ends. Germline V gene sequence: CDR1 SGHVS, CDR2 FQNEAQ. The CDR3 is made up of 14 amino acids. The CDR3 region is CASSLGTAKYGYTF. Written as DNA, the CDR3 is TGTGCCAGCAGCTTAGGGACAGCGAAATATGGCTACACCTTC.

The chain uses TRBV6-1 and TRBJ2-1, with D tentatively TRBD2 (5 bases). This CDR3 comprises 13 residues. CDR1 is MNHNS, CDR2 SASEGT, per germline. V lost 8 bases to trimming and J lost 3 bases, with 11 bases between them. The CDR3 region has the DNA TGTGCCAGCCGGCAGGACTTCTACAATGAGCAGTTCTTC. Amino acids: CASRQDFYNEQFF.

A single count supports this clone. V usage is TRBV5-6 and J usage is TRBJ2-7; tentatively, D is TRBD2 (7 bases). CDR1 SGHDT and CDR2 YYEEEE come from the germline V gene. The CDR3 consists of 15 residues. Trimming removed 0 bases from V and 2 bases from J, with 12 bases in between. CDR3: CASSLVSGGPYEQYF. For the CDR3, the DNA is TGTGCCAGCAGCTTGGTGTCGGGGGGCCCCTACGAGCAGTACTTC.

The rearrangement links TRBV5-6 to TRBJ2-2; possibly TRBD2 for D (7 bases). V was pared by 4 bases and J by 2 bases, with 15 bases between. Germline CDR1 is SGHDT and CDR2 is YYEEEE. The CDR3 spans 16 residues. The CDR3 DNA sequence: TGTGCCAGCAGCCATGGAGGGGGGGCTAACACCGGGGAGCTGTTTTTT. This sequence encodes CASSHGGGANTGELFF.

This clone was observed a few times. V and J are TRBV9 and TRBJ2-3; D not certain. V was shortened by 1 base and J by 4 bases, with 7 bases between the two germline ends. Germline-derived CDR1 and CDR2 are SGDLS and YYNGEE. CDR3 length: 13 residues. The chain's CDR3 is CASSVMPPDTQYF. In DNA, the CDR3 is TGTGCCAGCAGCGTAATGCCTCCAGATACGCAGTATTTT.

In its sample, this clone was seen once. The chain combines TRBV10-2 with TRBJ2-6; no clear D gene. Germline loops: CDR1 WSHSY, CDR2 SAAADI. The V end was cut by 3 bases, the J end by 0 bases, with 9 bases between. The CDR3 is 16 amino acids. CDR3 residues: CASSERKGSGANVLTF. As DNA, the CDR3 is TGCGCCAGCAGTGAAAGGAAGGGCTCTGGGGCCAACGTCCTGACTTTC.

Only one count was recorded for this clone. The chain is built from TRBV6-1 and TRBJ1-1; D is unclear. The CDR3 runs 14 residues. The germline V gene encodes CDR1 MNHNS and CDR2 SASEGT. With 5 bases removed from V and 2 bases from J, the gap between germline ends came to 12 bases. As DNA, the CDR3 is TGTGCCAGCAGTCCCGCGGCTATTAACACTGAAGCTTTCTTT. Translating it yields CASSPAAINTEAFF.

V usage is TRBV6-5 and J usage is TRBJ2-7, with D perhaps matching TRBD1 (6 bases). Germline CDR1 reads MNHEY; CDR2 reads SVGAGI. Trimming left V 8 bases short and J 1 base short, with 18 bases between. The CDR3 has 15 residues. CDR3 coding DNA: TGTGCCAGCTCCAATAGGGGGTTACCATCCTACGAGCAGTACTTC. Translating it yields CASSNRGLPSYEQYF.

The CDR3 bases are TGTGCCTGGAGCGGAGGAGGGCCCCAGCATTTT. Its protein is CAWSGGGPQHF. V usage is TRBV30 and J usage is TRBJ1-5; D unclear. V was clipped by 3 bases and J by 9 bases, with 9 bases between them. This CDR3 has 11 residues. The V gene's germline CDR1 is GTSNPN and CDR2 SVGIG (reference sequence).

V gene TRBV7-2 combines with J gene TRBJ1-2; D unresolved. The CDR3 totals 13 residues. V lost 5 bases, J lost 10 bases, and 17 bases lay in between. Looked up from germline, CDR1 is SGHTA and CDR2 is FQGNSA. As DNA, the CDR3 is TGTGCCAGCAGCCGACCTAGCGCGTTTTCCTACACCTTC. Its protein is CASSRPSAFSYTF.

This chain connects TRBV5-6 to TRBJ2-7; no clear D. The germline gives CDR1 SGHDT, CDR2 YYEEEE. Trimming took off 2 bases at V and 3 bases at J, with 9 bases between the two ends. CDR3 length equals 13 residues. The CDR3 reads CASSFSHLYEQYF. For the CDR3, the DNA is TGTGCCAGCAGCTTCTCTCACCTCTACGAGCAGTACTTC.

V and J are TRBV5-8 and TRBJ2-2; 8 bases are a match to TRBD2. The ends lost 7 bases at V and 0 bases at J; junction bases unmatched: 8. The CDR3 is 16 residues long. The germline V gene encodes CDR1 SGHTS and CDR2 YDEGEE. The CDR3 nucleotides read TGTGCCAGCTCGGGGGGGGATGGCCCGAACACCGGGGAGCTGTTTTTT. This sequence encodes CASSGGDGPNTGELFF.

The chain has TRBV5-5 and TRBJ1-1; 9 bases agree with TRBD1. The trim removed 3 bases at V and 1 base at J, leaving 1 base unmatched. CDR3 length: 14 residues. CDR1 is SGHKS and CDR2 is YYEKEE in the germline V gene (reference sequence). The DNA of the CDR3 is TGTGCCAGCAGCTGGGGACAGGGGAACACTGAAGCTTTCTTT. This codes for CASSWGQGNTEAFF.

The CDR3 region has the DNA TGTGCCAGCAGTGAAACAGTAGGGAACACTGAAGCTTTCTTT. As protein: CASSETVGNTEAFF. The chain combines TRBV2 with TRBJ1-1; D ambiguous. This CDR3 has 14 residues. Germline V gives CDR1 SNHLY, CDR2 FYNNEI. V lost 2 bases and J lost 1, with 8 bases in between.

The CDR3 DNA sequence: TGTGCCAGCAGCCTCGGGACAAACTACGAGCAGTACTTC. It encodes CASSLGTNYEQYF. The rearrangement uses TRBV5-6 and TRBJ2-7; TRBD1 is a possible D gene (6 bases). CDR3 length: 13 amino acids. CDR1 is SGHDT, CDR2 YYEEEE, per germline. Trimming took off 4 bases at V and 3 bases at J, with 11 bases between the two ends. Full variable domain (remainder filled in from reference TRBV5-6 and TRBJ2-7): DAGVTQSPTHLIKTRGQQVTLRCSPKSGHDTVSWYQQALGQGPQFIFQYYEEEERQRGNFPDRFSGHQFPNYSSELNVNALLLGDSALYLCASSLGTNYEQYFGPGTRLTVT.

The rearrangement joins TRBV7-3 to TRBJ1-1; TRBD1 might be the D (5 bases). Germline lookup yields CDR1 SGHTA and CDR2 FQGTGA. The CDR3 consists of 16 residues. Trimming removed 2 bases from V and 0 bases from J, with 13 bases in between. Written as DNA, the CDR3 is TGTGCCAGCAGCTTACAGGGTCGGGCAATGAACACTGAAGCTTTCTTT. This encodes CASSLQGRAMNTEAFF.

As for this clone: Other DNA sequences from this sample encode an identical CDR3 as well. The V and J genes are TRBV18 and TRBJ1-5, with 9 bases matching TRBD1. Germline trimming cut 3 bases from V and 4 bases from J; bases unmatched to any gene: 1. Germline V gene lookup returns CDR1 KGHSH and CDR2 LQKENI. The CDR3 has 14 residues. Here the CDR3 DNA reads TGTGCCAGCTCACCCGGACAGGGGAATCAGCCCCAGCATTTT. Amino acid sequence: CASSPGQGNQPQHF.

V and J are TRBV28 and TRBJ1-5; 8 nucleotides line up with TRBD1. The CDR3 consists of 15 residues. Per the germline V gene, CDR1 is MDHEN and CDR2 is SYDVKM. With 7 bases clipped from V and 4 bases from J, the junction kept 9 bases outside the gene matches. The CDR3 coding sequence is TGTGCCAGCACCCCGGGACAGGTTGGAAATCAGCCCCAGCATTTT. It specifies CASTPGQVGNQPQHF.

The rearrangement uses TRBV18 and TRBJ2-5, with TRBD1 matching 8 bases. The V gene's germline CDR1 is KGHSH and CDR2 LQKENI. The CDR3 runs to 13 residues. V trimming: 3 bases; J trimming: 5 bases; junction bases outside the gene matches: 2. The CDR3 sequence is CASSPTGAETQYF. CDR3 in DNA: TGTGCCAGCTCACCGACAGGGGCCGAGACCCAGTACTTC. Filled out from reference TRBV18 and TRBJ2-5, the complete variable domain reads NAGVMQNPRHLVRRRGQEARLRCSPMKGHSHVYWYRQLPEEGLKFMVYLQKENIIDESGMPKERFSAEFPKEGPSILRIQQVVRGDSAAYFCASSPTGAETQYFGPGTRLLVL.

This rearrangement joins TRBV5-4 to TRBJ1-1, with D possibly being TRBD1 (6 bases). There are 14 residues in the CDR3. The V end lost 4 bases, the J end lost 0 bases, and 10 bases lay between the germline ends. Germline V lookup: CDR1 SGHNT, CDR2 YYREEE (reference sequence). The CDR3 protein is CASSPGQMNTEAFF. CDR3 in DNA: TGTGCCAGCAGCCCTGGACAGATGAACACTGAAGCTTTCTTT.

In its sample, this clone was seen once. The J gene is TRBJ1-2, the V gene TRBV9; D possibly corresponds to TRBD1 (5 bases). This CDR3 contains 14 residues. Per germline, CDR1 SGDLS and CDR2 YYNGEE. V was shortened by 0 bases and J by 8 bases, with 14 bases between the two germline ends. In nucleotides, the CDR3 is TGTGCCAGCAGCGTAGTACCCGGGGGAAGCGGCTACACCTTC. Translation gives CASSVVPGGSGYTF. Using reference TRBV9 and TRBJ1-2 for the parts outside the CDR3, the full variable domain is DSGVTQTPKHLITATGQRVTLRCSPRSGDLSVYWYQQSLDQGLQFLIQYYNGEERAKGNILERFSAQQFPDLHSELNLSSLELGDSALYFCASSVVPGGSGYTFGSGTRLTVV.

V gene TRBV10-3 combines with J gene TRBJ2-5; D is uncertain. CDR1 and CDR2 from the germline V gene are ENHRY and SYGVKD. The CDR3 is 13 residues long. Trimming stripped 6 bases from V and 5 bases from J, with 13 bases between. CDR3 nucleotide sequence: TGTGCCATCAGGCGAGGTAATCAGGAGACCCAGTACTTC. Encoded protein: CAIRRGNQETQYF.

The gene calls are TRBV28 and TRBJ2-1; D remains ambiguous. Per germline, CDR1 MDHEN and CDR2 SYDVKM. The V end lost 4 bases, the J end lost 7 bases, and 8 bases lay between the germline ends. This CDR3 has 12 residues. In DNA form, the CDR3 reads TGTGCCAGCAGTTCCCCCTTGAATGAGCAGTTCTTC. Encoded protein: CASSSPLNEQFF.

The V gene is TRBV25-1, the J gene TRBJ2-1; TRBD1 is a possible D gene (7 bases). The CDR3 is 14 residues long. Germline loops: CDR1 MGHDK, CDR2 SYGVNS. Trimming removed 3 bases at V and 8 bases at J, with 14 bases between. For the CDR3, the DNA is TGTGCCAGCAGTGACAGGGGGGTGGTCGATGAGCAGTTCTTC. Its protein product is CASSDRGVVDEQFF.